The 14 T cell receptor beta chains listed next were all sequenced from one sample in a study of monozygotic twins with inflammatory bowel disease. TCRdb reprocessed the 5' RACE reads and keeps a single row for each CDR3 protein, giving no DNA. The data show 150,000 to 200,000 distinct CDR3 sequences, and the top ten clones hold around 6.8%. Material: blood. These TCRs come from a human donor with ulcerative colitis or Crohn's disease, or a healthy co-twin of an affected twin (not recorded which).

The V gene is TRBV7-8, the J gene TRBJ2-1; the D call from TCRdb, TRBD2, cannot be confirmed without DNA. Germline assignment: CDR1 SGHVS and CDR2 FQNEAQ. The CDR3 sequence is 17 residues long. The chain's CDR3 is CASSHGHTSGVYNEQFF.

The chain links TRBV7-2 to TRBJ2-1. CDR3 length: 15 residues. Germline assignment: CDR1 SGHTA and CDR2 FQGNSA. CDR3 region: CASSQPRASYNEQFF.

This chain links TRBV29-1 with TRBJ2-3; TCRdb calls TRBD1, which cannot be checked without DNA. The CDR3 has 16 amino acids. CDR1 and CDR2 (germline): SQVTM, ANQGSEA. CDR3 protein: CSVEDRAGADTDTQYF.

J is TRBJ2-1 and V is TRBV28; TCRdb reports TRBD2, a call that lacks DNA to check it against. Germline lookup yields CDR1 MDHEN and CDR2 SYDVKM. The CDR3 has 14 amino acids. CDR3 in amino acids: CASIIAGSRDEQFF.

This chain joins TRBV5-1 and TRBJ2-6; no DNA is available, so the TRBD2 call from TCRdb remains unchecked. Per the germline V gene, CDR1 is SGHRS and CDR2 is YFSETQ. The CDR3 is 15 residues long. The CDR3 reads CASTAGTLGANVLTF.

J is TRBJ2-4 and V is TRBV5-5. Germline loops: CDR1 SGHKS, CDR2 YYEKEE (reference sequence). The CDR3 runs to 14 residues. The CDR3 region is CASSLVLAKNIQYF. The full variable domain, in which reference TRBV5-5 and TRBJ2-4 provide the parts outside the CDR3, is DAGVTQSPTHLIKTRGQQVTLRCSPISGHKSVSWYQQVLGQGPQFIFQYYEKEERGRGNFPDRFSARQFPNYSSELNVNALLLGDSALYLCASSLVLAKNIQYFGAGTRLSVL.

This chain links TRBV10-3 with TRBJ2-3; absent DNA, TCRdb's TRBD1 call cannot be checked. Germline V gene sequence: CDR1 ENHRY, CDR2 SYGVKD. This CDR3 is 16 amino acids long. CDR3 protein: CASLPGQGSIADTQYF.

This rearrangement joins TRBV30 to TRBJ2-7; absent DNA, TCRdb's TRBD2 call cannot be checked. Germline-derived CDR1 and CDR2 are GTSNPN and SVGIG (reference sequence). The CDR3 has 13 amino acids. CDR3 loop: CAWRGTSSYEQYF.

The genes are TRBV4-1 and TRBJ1-2. The germline CDR1 and CDR2 sequences are MGHRA and YSYEKL. The CDR3 covers 14 residues. The CDR3 here is CASSQDSAGYGYTF.

The chain carries TRBV6-5 and TRBJ1-3; as DNA is missing, the TRBD1 call by TCRdb cannot be tested. Germline values: CDR1 MNHEY, CDR2 SVGAGI. This CDR3 region has 17 residues. CDR3: CASSLPGQGVSGNTIYF.

This sequence joins TRBV30 and TRBJ2-2; with no DNA, the TCRdb D assignment of TRBD1 cannot be verified. Germline V CDR1 and CDR2: GTSNPN, SVGIG (reference sequence). The CDR3 contains 12 residues. This chain's CDR3 is CAWSEGGGELFF.

This chain connects TRBV16 to TRBJ1-5. The CDR3 covers 15 residues. CDR1 and CDR2 from the germline V gene are KGHSY and FQNENV. The CDR3 reads CASSQSDLSNQPQHF.

V is TRBV27 and J is TRBJ1-2; TCRdb selects TRBD1, and the lack of DNA leaves this call unchecked. The CDR3 runs to 12 residues. Germline loops: CDR1 MNHEY, CDR2 SMNVEV (reference sequence). The chain's CDR3 is CASTTGRNGYTF.

CDR3: CSARDVDEQYF. The V and J genes are TRBV20-1 and TRBJ2-7. The CDR3 runs to 11 residues. In germline, CDR1 is DFQATT, CDR2 SNEGSKA (reference sequence).